What follows are 32 T cell receptor beta chains derived from one specimen sequenced in a study of T cell responses to AZD1222 COVID-19 vaccine. Libraries were prepared by immunoSEQ multiplex PCR; TCRdb keeps only in-frame clonotypes and omits some of them. The table includes tens of thousands of clones, 90% to 95% detected once. This specimen was peripheral blood, taken 28 days after the second AZD1222 dose. These receptors all stem from an adult who received the AZD1222 COVID-19 vaccine.

This clone was seen a few times. J is TRBJ2-1 and V is TRBV10-1; TRBD1 aligns across 9 bases. Per the germline V gene, CDR1 is WNHNN and CDR2 is SYGVQD (reference sequence). The CDR3 loop spans 14 amino acids. V shed 6 bases, J shed 10 bases, and the junction held 10 bases outside the gene matches. CDR3 sequence (DNA): TGCGCCAGCAGCGCGACCACAGGGGGCGAGGAGCAGTTCTTC. It translates to CASSATTGGEEQFF.

The genes are TRBV30 and TRBJ1-1; 11 nucleotides line up with TRBD1. Germline V CDR1 and CDR2: GTSNPN, SVGIG (reference sequence). With V trimmed by 3 bases and J by 4 bases, 4 bases remained unmatched. The CDR3 is made up of 14 amino acids. The CDR3 is CAWSWGQGVTEAFF. As DNA, the CDR3 is TGTGCCTGGAGCTGGGGACAGGGGGTCACTGAAGCTTTCTTT.

The chain combines TRBV11-2 with TRBJ2-7; TRBD2 is a possible D gene (6 bases). The CDR3 has 15 amino acids. Germline values: CDR1 SGHAT, CDR2 FQNNGV. The V and J ends lost 4 bases and 5 bases respectively, with 18 bases between them. This chain's CDR3 is CASSSRTSSGDEQYF. In DNA form, the CDR3 reads TGTGCCAGCAGCTCCCGGACCTCTTCGGGGGACGAGCAGTACTTC.

The chain couples TRBV15 to TRBJ2-5; D ambiguous. The V and J ends lost 1 base and 5 bases respectively, with 11 bases between them. In germline, CDR1 is LNHNV, CDR2 YYDKDF (reference sequence). This CDR3 is built from 14 residues. The CDR3 here is CATSRGRAAETQYF. The DNA of the CDR3 is TGTGCCACCAGCAGAGGAAGGGCGGCGGAGACCCAGTACTTC.

V is TRBV9 and J is TRBJ1-1, with TRBD1 identical over 10 bases. Trimming removed 2 bases from V and 1 base from J; junction bases left unmatched: 11. In germline, CDR1 is SGDLS, CDR2 YYNGEE. CDR3 size: 18 residues. CDR3 sequence (DNA): TGTGCCAGCAGCGTCCTAGGGACAGGGGCCGTCGCGAACACTGAAGCTTTCTTT. It codes for CASSVLGTGAVANTEAFF.

The V call is TRBV15, the J call TRBJ1-4; weak D call: TRBD1 (6 bases). Germline V gene lookup returns CDR1 LNHNV and CDR2 YYDKDF (reference sequence). Trimming took 5 bases from V and 8 from J, leaving 18 bases between them. The CDR3 has 15 amino acids. For the CDR3, the DNA is TGTGCCACCAGCGGACAGATGGAAATTGGGGAAAAACTGTTTTTT. Protein: CATSGQMEIGEKLFF. Looking up the rest from reference TRBV15 and TRBJ1-4 gives the full variable domain: DAMVIQNPRYQVTQFGKPVTLSCSQTLNHNVMYWYQQKSSQAPKLLFHYYDKDFNNEADTPDNFQSRRPNTSFCFLDIRSPGLGDTAMYLCATSGQMEIGEKLFFGSGTQLSVL.

The CDR3 DNA follows: TGTGCCAGCAGCCCGGTGGGGGGCAATCAGCCCCAGCATTTT. Its translation is CASSPVGGNQPQHF. The rearrangement joins TRBV5-5 to TRBJ1-5, with a tentative D call TRBD1 (5 bases). Germline values: CDR1 SGHKS, CDR2 YYEKEE (reference sequence). The CDR3 runs 14 residues. The ends were cut back, 4 bases at V and 2 bases at J, with 10 bases in the middle.

This chain links TRBV28 with TRBJ1-5; no firm D call. This CDR3 has 16 residues. Per germline, CDR1 MDHEN and CDR2 SYDVKM. Between the trimmed V and J ends, which lost 6 bases and 5 bases, there was a span of 20 bases. The CDR3 DNA is TGTGCCAGCAGCCGTAAAGGTTTGGGCGGTTATCAGCCCCAGCATTTT. Its translation is CASSRKGLGGYQPQHF.

This clone has a single count. The genes are TRBV7-8 and TRBJ2-7; 11 bases are a match to TRBD2. Germline CDR1 and CDR2: SGHVS and FQNEAQ. The ends lost 7 bases at V and 6 bases at J; junction bases unmatched: 5. This CDR3 comprises 13 residues. CDR3 protein: CASKHLAGGEQYF. In DNA form, the CDR3 reads TGTGCCAGCAAACACCTAGCGGGGGGCGAGCAGTACTTC.

The chain links TRBV4-1 to TRBJ2-4, with 9 positions matching TRBD2. The CDR3 totals 17 residues. V lost 0 bases to trimming and J lost 3 bases; unmatched junction nucleotides: 6. The V gene's germline CDR1 is MGHRA and CDR2 YSYEKL. The CDR3 here is CASSQEPSGDVKNIQYF. CDR3 DNA sequence: TGCGCCAGCAGCCAAGAGCCTAGCGGGGATGTCAAAAACATTCAGTACTTC.

This chain links TRBV6-5 with TRBJ1-5; maybe TRBD1 (6 bases). Looked up from germline, CDR1 is MNHEY and CDR2 is SVGAGI. The V end lost 10 bases, the J end lost 0 bases, and 10 bases lay between the germline ends. This CDR3 has 13 amino acids. The CDR3 DNA reads as TGTGCCACAAGGGGGTATAGCAATCAGCCCCAGCATTTT. It yields the protein CATRGYSNQPQHF.

This sequence joins TRBV27 and TRBJ2-1; tentative D call: TRBD2 (5 bases). Trimming pared 2 bases from V and 9 bases from J, leaving 8 bases between. Germline loops: CDR1 MNHEY, CDR2 SMNVEV (reference sequence). The CDR3 is 12 amino acids. The CDR3 sequence is CASSLLAGEQFF. For the CDR3, the DNA is TGTGCCAGCAGTTTACTAGCCGGTGAGCAGTTCTTC.

V and J are TRBV19 and TRBJ1-5; 7 nucleotides match TRBD1. Trimming cost V 5 bases and J 6 bases; bases outside gene matches: 4. This CDR3 comprises 13 residues. In germline, CDR1 is LNHDA, CDR2 SQIVND (reference sequence). This chain's CDR3 is CASSEQGLQPQHF. The CDR3 DNA is TGTGCCAGTAGTGAACAGGGGCTTCAGCCCCAGCATTTT.

The chain combines TRBV7-2 with TRBJ1-3; D is unresolved. Trimming stripped 0 bases from V and 0 bases from J, with 6 bases between. The germline CDR1 and CDR2 sequences are SGHTA and FQGNSA. This CDR3 is 15 amino acids long. The CDR3 region is CASSLADYSGNTIYF. The CDR3 DNA is TGTGCCAGCAGCTTAGCAGATTACTCTGGAAACACCATATATTTT.

The chain employs TRBV15 and TRBJ1-2; possibly TRBD1 for D (5 bases). The germline V gene has CDR1 LNHNV and CDR2 YYDKDF (reference sequence). V dropped 5 bases and J dropped 4 bases, with 20 bases sitting between them. The CDR3 extends over 16 amino acids. As DNA, the CDR3 is TGTGCCACCAGCGCCCGAACAAGAGGGGATCCCTATGGCTACACCTTC. Translating it yields CATSARTRGDPYGYTF.

The chain joins TRBV27 to TRBJ2-2; no reliable D call. Per the germline V gene, CDR1 is MNHEY and CDR2 is SMNVEV (reference sequence). V lost 3 bases and J 4 bases, leaving 6 bases between the germline ends. The CDR3 totals 13 residues. The CDR3 coding sequence is TGTGCCAGCAGTTTGGGTGGCACCGGGGAGCTGTTTTTT. Protein: CASSLGGTGELFF.

The CDR3 protein is CASSQELAGGGNEQFF. The CDR3 coding sequence is TGCGCCAGCAGCCAAGAACTAGCGGGGGGAGGGAATGAGCAGTTCTTC. This chain links TRBV4-1 with TRBJ2-1; 12 bases agree with TRBD2. V dropped 0 bases and J dropped 7; count of bases not matched to a gene: 4. CDR3 length equals 16 residues. The germline V gene encodes CDR1 MGHRA and CDR2 YSYEKL.

CDR3 nucleotides: TGTGCCAGCAGCGTATTCCCACAGGTCAGGGGTAAAAATAATGAAAAACTGTTTTTT. Amino acid sequence: CASSVFPQVRGKNNEKLFF. The chain carries TRBV9 and TRBJ1-4; tentatively, D is TRBD1 (6 bases). The CDR3 sequence is 19 residues long. V shed 1 base and J shed 4 bases, with 23 bases lying between them. Germline CDR1 and CDR2: SGDLS and YYNGEE.

The chain couples TRBV7-2 to TRBJ2-1; D unclear. This CDR3 comprises 12 residues. Germline assignment: CDR1 SGHTA and CDR2 FQGNSA. Trimming took off 4 bases at V and 3 bases at J, with 4 bases between the two ends. The CDR3 DNA sequence: TGTGCCAGCAGCTACGGCTACAATGAGCAGTTCTTC. Amino acid sequence: CASSYGYNEQFF.

This chain uses TRBV30 with TRBJ2-5; perhaps TRBD1 as D (5 bases). There are 16 residues in the CDR3. Germline CDR1 and CDR2: GTSNPN and SVGIG (reference sequence). Between the trimmed V and J ends, which lost 0 bases and 3 bases, there was a span of 17 bases. The CDR3 loop reads CAWSVKTALIEETQYF. The CDR3 nucleotides are TGTGCCTGGAGTGTTAAGACAGCACTCATAGAAGAGACCCAGTACTTC.

This clone appeared once. V usage is TRBV7-2 and J usage is TRBJ1-5, with D possibly being TRBD1 (5 bases). The germline V and J ends were trimmed by 1 base and 7 bases, with 14 bases remaining between them. There are 15 residues in the CDR3. Per germline, CDR1 SGHTA and CDR2 FQGNSA. CDR3 nucleotide sequence: TGTGCCAGCAGCTTAGGGCGGGGGGGTTTACAGCCCCAGCATTTT. Translation: CASSLGRGGLQPQHF.

This chain links TRBV20-1 with TRBJ2-5, with 7 bases identical to TRBD2. Germline V gene data show CDR1 as DFQATT and CDR2 as SNEGSKA (reference sequence). This CDR3 is built from 11 residues. Unmatched junction bases numbered 3, after V lost 6 bases and J lost 5 bases. In DNA, the CDR3 is TGCAGTGCGGGGGGGGTGGAGACCCAGTACTTC. This gives the protein CSAGGVETQYF.

This chain links TRBV27 with TRBJ1-2; D uncertain. Germline-derived CDR1 and CDR2 are MNHEY and SMNVEV (reference sequence). V was cut by 0 bases and J by 0 bases, with 8 bases left in between. The CDR3 loop spans 15 amino acids. The CDR3 sequence: CASSLSGLSNYGYTF. The DNA of the CDR3 is TGTGCCAGCAGTTTATCAGGACTCTCTAACTATGGCTACACCTTC.

The chain has TRBV4-1 and TRBJ1-4; D is uncertain. The CDR3 contains 15 residues. Trimming removed 0 bases from V and 10 bases from J, with 15 bases in between. Germline CDR1 MGHRA, CDR2 YSYEKL. Written as DNA, the CDR3 is TGCGCCAGCAGCCAAGAATGGGCCGCCAGGCGAAAACTGTTTTTT. Translated: CASSQEWAARRKLFF.

As DNA, the CDR3 is TGTGCCAGCTCACCAGGGGAGGGGCGGAGAGTCCCCTACGAGCAGTACTTC. Amino acids: CASSPGEGRRVPYEQYF. V is TRBV18 and J is TRBJ2-7; 7 bases map to TRBD2. V lost 2 bases and J lost 2; bases outside the gene matches: 12. The V gene's germline CDR1 is KGHSH and CDR2 LQKENI. CDR3 length equals 17 residues.

V gene TRBV4-1 combines with J gene TRBJ2-7; D is possibly TRBD1 (5 bases). The germline V gene has CDR1 MGHRA and CDR2 YSYEKL. The CDR3 runs to 13 residues. The V gene lost 2 bases and the J gene lost 3 bases, with 8 bases spanning the gap. This CDR3 is CASSQPRDYEQYF. CDR3 nucleotide sequence: TGCGCCAGCAGCCAACCCAGGGACTACGAGCAGTACTTC.

The J gene is TRBJ2-7, the V gene TRBV5-1, with D maybe TRBD2 (5 bases). V lost 0 bases and J 4 bases, leaving 8 bases between the germline ends. CDR3 length: 13 amino acids. Germline V CDR1 and CDR2: SGHRS, YFSETQ. The CDR3 sequence is CASSLETTYEQYF. The DNA for the CDR3 is TGCGCCAGCAGCTTGGAGACTACTTACGAGCAGTACTTC.

V usage is TRBV18 and J usage is TRBJ2-6; D call uncertain. CDR3 length: 15 residues. Per the germline V gene, CDR1 is KGHSH and CDR2 is LQKENI. V lost 4 bases and J lost 1, with 8 bases in between. DNA for the CDR3: TGTGCCAGCTCACAGGCGATATCTGGGGCCAACGTCCTGACTTTC. Translation: CASSQAISGANVLTF.

This chain links TRBV6-1 with TRBJ2-4; 7 positions match TRBD2. Germline loops: CDR1 MNHNS, CDR2 SASEGT. J gave up 0 bases and V 2 bases, and 7 bases lay outside the gene matches. This CDR3 region has 17 residues. This chain's CDR3 is CASSELGREGAKNIQYF. The CDR3 DNA follows: TGTGCCAGCAGTGAACTCGGCAGGGAGGGAGCCAAAAACATTCAGTACTTC.

V gene TRBV12-5 combines with J gene TRBJ2-2; TRBD2 is a possible D gene (5 bases). The CDR3 totals 13 residues. CDR1 LGHNT and CDR2 FRNRAP come from the germline V gene. The germline V and J ends were trimmed by 2 bases and 13 bases, with 14 bases remaining between them. CDR3 bases: TGTGCTAGTGGTTTGTCGGACTCTATGGGGCTGTTTTTT. It translates to CASGLSDSMGLFF.

J is TRBJ1-1 and V is TRBV4-1; D call uncertain. V was pared by 3 bases and J by 5 bases, with 10 bases between. Germline V gene sequence: CDR1 MGHRA, CDR2 YSYEKL. The CDR3 runs 13 residues. CDR3: CASSQALGTEAFF. CDR3 nucleotide sequence: TGCGCCAGCAGCCAGGCTTTGGGGACTGAAGCTTTCTTT.

The chain recombines TRBV3-1 (or the pseudogene TRBV3-2) with TRBJ2-3; D is possibly TRBD2 (6 bases). V was clipped by 0 bases and J by 0 bases, with 10 bases between them. There are 16 residues in the CDR3. Germline V gene data show CDR1 as LGHDT and CDR2 as YNNKEL (reference sequence). CDR3 bases: TGTGCCAGCAGCCAAGATGAAAGCGGGAGCACAGATACGCAGTATTTT. Translation gives CASSQDESGSTDTQYF.